Here is one T cell receptor (beta chain) with its context. The sample belongs to a study of blood T cell repertoires in COVID-19. Overall study: PBMCs, B-cell-depleted T cells, or T cells were the source of the cDNA or gDNA that made up the material.

There are 15 residues in the CDR3. Assay: immunoSEQ multiplex PCR; the TCRdb copy retains only in-frame clones and omits some. The data show hundreds of thousands of clones, 80% to 90% seen once. The clonotype was recovered from a man younger than 35 who had recovered from COVID-19. The chain carries TRBV21-1 and TRBJ2-1; TRBD1 was called by the table and not checked on the DNA. TRBV21-1 is assigned pseudogene status. Sequencing was performed on PBMCs or T cells enriched from blood (not recorded which). This chain's CDR3 is CASSKKRDSDNEQFF. The CDR3 coding sequence is TGTGCCAGCAGCAAAAAACGGGACAGCGACAATGAGCAGTTCTTC.